A selection of T cell receptor beta chains follows, all from one sample in a study of blood T cell repertoires in COVID-19. Assay: immunoSEQ multiplex PCR; the TCRdb copy retains only in-frame clones and omits some. The profile shows approximately 210,000 clones, roughly 79% of them singletons. What was sequenced was PBMCs or T cells enriched from blood (not recorded which). These receptors were taken from a man aged 40-49 years who had recovered from COVID-19. CDR3s include the opening cysteine and the closing phenylalanine or tryptophan. Fields, in order: V gene, J gene, clone size, D gene, CDR3 DNA, CDR3 protein. A D gene is named only where the DNA matches it firmly. Rows give clone size only sometimes, using once, few, many, or a class for an expanded clone.

v_gene: TRBV12-2; j_gene: TRBJ2-1; abundance: NA; d_gene: NA; CDR3nt: TGTGCAAGTCGCTTAGGGTGGGGCCGGGGGGAGGAGTTCTTC; CDR3aa: CASRLGWGRGEEFF
v_gene: TRBV7-2; j_gene: TRBJ2-7; abundance: NA; d_gene: TRBD1; CDR3nt: TGTGCCAGCAGCGCGGACAGGGTAAGCTCCTACGAGCAGTACTTC; CDR3aa: CASSADRVSSYEQYF
v_gene: TRBV28; j_gene: TRBJ1-5; abundance: NA; d_gene: NA; CDR3nt: TGTGCCAGCAGTTTCCCCGGCCATAGCTATCAGCCCCAGCATTTT; CDR3aa: CASSFPGHSYQPQHF
v_gene: TRBV7-8; j_gene: TRBJ2-2; abundance: NA; d_gene: NA; CDR3nt: TGTGCCAGCAGCTTCGCGGAGAGGTACGGGGAGCTGTTTTTT; CDR3aa: CASSFAERYGELFF
v_gene: TRBV15; j_gene: TRBJ2-5; abundance: NA; d_gene: NA; CDR3nt: TGTGCCACCAGCAGAGATGCTGGGGGAGTCGGGAGAGAGACCCAGTACTTC; CDR3aa: CATSRDAGGVGRETQYF
v_gene: TRBV19; j_gene: TRBJ1-5; abundance: NA; d_gene: TRBD1; CDR3nt: TGTGCCAGTAGTCCTACAGGGGCCAATCAGCCCCAGCATTTT; CDR3aa: CASSPTGANQPQHF
v_gene: TRBV19; j_gene: TRBJ1-4; abundance: few; d_gene: TRBD1; CDR3nt: TGTGCCAGTAGGGGACAGGGGGCGAACGAAAAACTGTTTTTT; CDR3aa: CASRGQGANEKLFF
v_gene: TRBV2; j_gene: TRBJ2-4; abundance: NA; d_gene: NA; CDR3nt: TGTGCCAGCAGTGTCCAGGACATTCAGTACTTC; CDR3aa: CASSVQDIQYF
v_gene: TRBV28; j_gene: TRBJ2-2; abundance: NA; d_gene: NA; CDR3nt: TGTGCCAGCCTGGGCGGGAATACCGGGGAGCTGTTTTTT; CDR3aa: CASLGGNTGELFF
v_gene: TRBV11-2; j_gene: TRBJ2-3; abundance: NA; d_gene: NA; CDR3nt: TGTGCCAGCAGCCGTACGGGACTCACAGATACGCAGTATTTT; CDR3aa: CASSRTGLTDTQYF
v_gene: TRBV19; j_gene: TRBJ2-2; abundance: NA; d_gene: NA; CDR3nt: TGTGCCAGTACGCAGGGGGGTATCGGGGAGCTGTTTTTT; CDR3aa: CASTQGGIGELFF
v_gene: TRBV12-5; j_gene: TRBJ2-3; abundance: NA; d_gene: NA; CDR3nt: TGTGCTAGTGGTTTGACAGGGACCACAGATACGCAGTATTTT; CDR3aa: CASGLTGTTDTQYF
v_gene: TRBV5-1; j_gene: TRBJ1-1; abundance: NA; d_gene: NA; CDR3nt: TGCGCCAGCAGCGTAGGGGGATTGAACACTGAAGCTTTCTTT; CDR3aa: CASSVGGLNTEAFF
v_gene: TRBV9; j_gene: TRBJ2-5; abundance: NA; d_gene: TRBD2; CDR3nt: TGTGCCAGCACTCTGACTAGCGGGATCGCAGAGACCCAGTACTTC; CDR3aa: CASTLTSGIAETQYF
v_gene: TRBV12-5; j_gene: TRBJ2-1; abundance: NA; d_gene: TRBD1; CDR3nt: TGTGCTAGTGGTCAACAGGGGGCGTGGGATGAGCAGTTCTTC; CDR3aa: CASGQQGAWDEQFF
v_gene: TRBV5-8; j_gene: TRBJ1-5; abundance: NA; d_gene: TRBD1; CDR3nt: TGTGCCAGCAGCTTGGGGTGGGACAGCACTTTTAATCAGCCCCAGCATTTT; CDR3aa: CASSLGWDSTFNQPQHF
v_gene: TRBV28; j_gene: TRBJ1-2; abundance: NA; d_gene: TRBD1; CDR3nt: TGTGCCAGCAGTTCACCCGGGGACAGTGACAACTATGGCTACACCTTC; CDR3aa: CASSSPGDSDNYGYTF
v_gene: TRBV6-5; j_gene: TRBJ1-6; abundance: NA; d_gene: NA; CDR3nt: TGTGCCAGCACCCGGGACACGCTTAATTCACCCCTCCACTTT; CDR3aa: CASTRDTLNSPLHF
v_gene: TRBV24-1; j_gene: TRBJ1-1; abundance: NA; d_gene: NA; CDR3nt: TGTGCCACCAGTGATTTCCGGGGTTATGAAGCTTTCTTT; CDR3aa: CATSDFRGYEAFF
v_gene: TRBV4-1; j_gene: TRBJ1-1; abundance: NA; d_gene: NA; CDR3nt: TGCGCCAGCAGCCAAGATCCGGGAACTGAAGCTTTCTTT; CDR3aa: CASSQDPGTEAFF
v_gene: TRBV5-1; j_gene: TRBJ1-1; abundance: once; d_gene: NA; CDR3nt: TGCGCCAGCAGCCTAGAGGGTCGCACTGAAGCTTTCTTT; CDR3aa: CASSLEGRTEAFF
v_gene: TRBV19; j_gene: TRBJ2-7; abundance: NA; d_gene: TRBD1; CDR3nt: TGTGCCAGTAGTCCTCGTCGGACAGGAGGTTTTTACGAGCAGTACTTC; CDR3aa: CASSPRRTGGFYEQYF
v_gene: TRBV5-4; j_gene: TRBJ2-3; abundance: NA; d_gene: NA; CDR3nt: TGTGCCAGCAGCTTGATGAGAAACCCAGATACGCAGTATTTT; CDR3aa: CASSLMRNPDTQYF
v_gene: TRBV7-8; j_gene: TRBJ2-1; abundance: NA; d_gene: NA; CDR3nt: TGTGCCAGCAGCTTAAACGGACACCCAAATGAGCAGTTCTTC; CDR3aa: CASSLNGHPNEQFF
v_gene: TRBV7-2; j_gene: TRBJ1-5; abundance: NA; d_gene: NA; CDR3nt: TGTGCCAGCAGCAAGAGAGATCAGCCCCAGCATTTT; CDR3aa: CASSKRDQPQHF
v_gene: TRBV7-8; j_gene: TRBJ2-7; abundance: NA; d_gene: NA; CDR3nt: TGTGCCAGCAGCTTGTACAGGCAGGAGCAGTACTTC; CDR3aa: CASSLYRQEQYF
v_gene: TRBV4-2; j_gene: TRBJ2-1; abundance: NA; d_gene: NA; CDR3nt: TGTGCCAGCAGCCAAGAAGCCGGGCCAGTCGGGGATGAGCAGTTCTTC; CDR3aa: CASSQEAGPVGDEQFF
v_gene: TRBV3-1/TRBV3-2; j_gene: TRBJ1-1; abundance: NA; d_gene: TRBD1; CDR3nt: TGTGCCAGCAGATCCAGGGGGCGCTTAACTGAAGCTTTCTTT; CDR3aa: CASRSRGRLTEAFF
v_gene: TRBV6-6; j_gene: TRBJ2-7; abundance: NA; d_gene: TRBD1; CDR3nt: TGTGCCAGCAGTCCCGGGACAGCCTCCTACGAGCAGTACTTC; CDR3aa: CASSPGTASYEQYF
v_gene: TRBV27; j_gene: TRBJ2-6; abundance: NA; d_gene: NA; CDR3nt: TGTGCCAGCAGTTTCGGTCCCGGGGCCAACGTCCTGACTTTC; CDR3aa: CASSFGPGANVLTF
v_gene: TRBV3-1/TRBV3-2; j_gene: TRBJ1-1; abundance: NA; d_gene: TRBD1; CDR3nt: TGTGCCAGCAGTTGGAGGACAGGGGACACTGAAGCTTTCTTT; CDR3aa: CASSWRTGDTEAFF
v_gene: TRBV27; j_gene: TRBJ2-2; abundance: NA; d_gene: TRBD2; CDR3nt: TGTGCCAGCAGGGGACTAGCGGTGAACACCGGGGAGCTGTTTTTT; CDR3aa: CASRGLAVNTGELFF
v_gene: TRBV5-1; j_gene: TRBJ1-2; abundance: NA; d_gene: TRBD1; CDR3nt: TGCGCCAGCAGCCCCGGTGACAGGGGGACCTACCATGGCTACACCTTC; CDR3aa: CASSPGDRGTYHGYTF
v_gene: TRBV7-9; j_gene: TRBJ2-1; abundance: NA; d_gene: NA; CDR3nt: TGTGCCAGCAGCGTACCTAGCGTTAAAAGCTCCTACAATGAGCAGTTCTTC; CDR3aa: CASSVPSVKSSYNEQFF
v_gene: TRBV4-2; j_gene: TRBJ1-2; abundance: NA; d_gene: NA; CDR3nt: TGTGCCAGCAGCCAAGAAACAGGGAATGCCTTTTATGGCTACACCTTC; CDR3aa: CASSQETGNAFYGYTF
v_gene: TRBV6-1; j_gene: TRBJ1-6; abundance: NA; d_gene: NA; CDR3nt: TGTGCCAGCAGTGAATACAGGGTTTCACCCCTCCACTTT; CDR3aa: CASSEYRVSPLHF
v_gene: TRBV6-2/TRBV6-3; j_gene: TRBJ2-7; abundance: few; d_gene: TRBD1; CDR3nt: TGTGCCAGCAGTCCCCCACGGACAGGGACCTACGAGCAGTACTTC; CDR3aa: CASSPPRTGTYEQYF
v_gene: TRBV24-1; j_gene: TRBJ2-1; abundance: NA; d_gene: TRBD2; CDR3nt: TGTGCCACCGTGGGGAAAAGCGGGAGCATACATGAGCAGTTCTTC; CDR3aa: CATVGKSGSIHEQFF
v_gene: TRBV3-1/TRBV3-2; j_gene: TRBJ2-1; abundance: NA; d_gene: NA; CDR3nt: TGTGCCAGCAGCTCCCGACTCGAGCAGTTCTTC; CDR3aa: CASSSRLEQFF
v_gene: TRBV5-1; j_gene: TRBJ1-5; abundance: NA; d_gene: NA; CDR3nt: TGCGCCAGCAGTATAGATCCCCTGTATAGCAATCAGCCCCAGCATTTT; CDR3aa: CASSIDPLYSNQPQHF
v_gene: TRBV9; j_gene: TRBJ2-1; abundance: NA; d_gene: TRBD2; CDR3nt: TGTGCCAGCAGCCGCCGCGGGGGTAGCTCCTACAATGAGCAGTTCTTC; CDR3aa: CASSRRGGSSYNEQFF
v_gene: TRBV4-1; j_gene: TRBJ1-2; abundance: once; d_gene: NA; CDR3nt: TGCGCCAGCAGCCAACAGGGGTATGGCTACACCTTC; CDR3aa: CASSQQGYGYTF
v_gene: TRBV15; j_gene: TRBJ2-7; abundance: NA; d_gene: NA; CDR3nt: TGTGCCACCAGTCCAGGGCCCCAAGGGTACGAGCAGTACTTC; CDR3aa: CATSPGPQGYEQYF
v_gene: TRBV7-3; j_gene: TRBJ2-3; abundance: once; d_gene: TRBD2; CDR3nt: TGTGCCAGCACCAAAGGTCTAGCGGCTACGGATACGCAGTATTTT; CDR3aa: CASTKGLAATDTQYF
v_gene: TRBV11-2; j_gene: TRBJ2-7; abundance: few; d_gene: TRBD2; CDR3nt: TGTGCCAGCAGCCATGGGGGGGTAAAGCAGTACTTC; CDR3aa: CASSHGGVKQYF
v_gene: TRBV19; j_gene: TRBJ2-3; abundance: once; d_gene: TRBD1; CDR3nt: TGTGCCAGTAGTAGGGGCAGGGGGTTTGCAGATACGCAGTATTTT; CDR3aa: CASSRGRGFADTQYF
v_gene: TRBV10-3; j_gene: TRBJ1-6; abundance: once; d_gene: TRBD1; CDR3nt: TGTGCCATCAGTGAGCAGGACAGGGCTGCTTCACCCCTCCACTTT; CDR3aa: CAISEQDRAASPLHF
v_gene: TRBV19; j_gene: TRBJ1-2; abundance: NA; d_gene: TRBD1; CDR3nt: TGTGCCAGTAGTAGAGGACAGGGGGGCGGCGGCTACACCTTC; CDR3aa: CASSRGQGGGGYTF
v_gene: TRBV4-1; j_gene: TRBJ2-7; abundance: once; d_gene: TRBD2; CDR3nt: TGCGCCAGCAGCCACGGGACTAGCGGAGGCTACGAGCAGTACTTC; CDR3aa: CASSHGTSGGYEQYF
v_gene: TRBV6-1; j_gene: TRBJ2-1; abundance: once; d_gene: NA; CDR3nt: TGTGCCAGCAGTGAAAAAGGGGTCTCTACTTATTACAATGAGCAGTTCTTC; CDR3aa: CASSEKGVSTYYNEQFF
v_gene: TRBV9; j_gene: TRBJ2-1; abundance: NA; d_gene: NA; CDR3nt: TGTGCCAGCAGCGTAGGAGCGGACGGCTCCTACAATGAGCAGTTCTTC; CDR3aa: CASSVGADGSYNEQFF
v_gene: TRBV5-1; j_gene: TRBJ2-1; abundance: NA; d_gene: NA; CDR3nt: TGCGCCAGCAGCTTGATCCCTGACGGGTTCAATGAGCAGTTCTTC; CDR3aa: CASSLIPDGFNEQFF
v_gene: TRBV5-1; j_gene: TRBJ2-3; abundance: NA; d_gene: NA; CDR3nt: TGCGCCAGCAGCGCACGGGGGACGATCACAGATACGCAGTATTTT; CDR3aa: CASSARGTITDTQYF
v_gene: TRBV9; j_gene: TRBJ2-5; abundance: NA; d_gene: TRBD2; CDR3nt: TGTGCCAGCAGCGTCGGGACTAGCGGGGGGACCCAGTACTTC; CDR3aa: CASSVGTSGGTQYF
v_gene: TRBV28; j_gene: TRBJ2-7; abundance: NA; d_gene: TRBD1; CDR3nt: TGTGCCAGCAGTTTAAGGGGGCGCGAGCAGTACTTC; CDR3aa: CASSLRGREQYF